This T cell receptor (beta chain) emerged from a study of T cell responses to AZD1222 COVID-19 vaccine. Across the study: Second-dose groups at about 4 or about 12 weeks were pooled.

There are 13 residues in the CDR3. Germline assignment: CDR1 SGHRS and CDR2 YFSETQ. V was cut by 0 bases and J by 11 bases, with 12 bases left in between. The data were produced by immunoSEQ multiplex PCR, yet TCRdb's version contains in-frame clones alone and is incomplete. The sample has about 130,000 clones, 92% seen once. For this clone: Its antigen remains unknown.

Overall study findings and caveats: Donors in the cohort were predominantly white British and more often female, and clonal diversity was possibly underestimated. The number of AZD1222 recipients seropositive at baseline was only five or six. There were vaccine-associated CD4 TCRs across spike, dominant at 160-218 and 743-854.

The chain combines TRBV5-1 with TRBJ2-1, with unresolved D. The sequencing here drew on peripheral blood, taken on day 0 of AZD1222 vaccination. The receptor was derived from an adult in good health. CDR3 residues: CASSLAGLSKQFF. The CDR3 region has the DNA TGCGCCAGCAGCTTGGCCGGCCTTTCCAAGCAGTTCTTC.